This T cell receptor beta chain was identified in a study of cytomegalovirus exposure and HLA in healthy donors. Study-level results: The authors considered a cluster of highly shared sequence variants likely to be a sequencing artifact.

Germline CDR1 reads MNHNS; CDR2 reads SASEGT. The length of the CDR3 is 14 residues. J gave up 9 bases and V 3 bases, and 8 bases lay outside the gene matches. Use of 60 Vbeta and 13 Jbeta primers characterized the PCR. Assay used: immunoSEQ multiplex PCR; TCRdb lists only in-frame clones, some missing. The profile shows roughly 180,000 clones, approximately 80% of them singletons. With regard to this clone: Its antigen remains unknown.

This TCR derives from a man between 18 and 35 years old in good health and CMV-seronegative. This chain links TRBV6-1 with TRBJ1-5; TRBD1 matches 7 bases. Sequenced material: PBMCs. This chain's CDR3 is CASSDYRGPWPQHF. The DNA for the CDR3 is TGTGCCAGCAGTGACTACAGGGGCCCATGGCCCCAGCATTTT.